The text below deals with one TCR beta chain. There is no known antigen for this receptor. No much larger clone exists at a distance of one base, and base qualities are not known. This specimen belongs to a study of T cell responses to AZD1222 COVID-19 vaccine (dated by TCRdb to the early 2020s). For the wider study: Because spike-specific TCR depth and breadth did not differ between the two schedules, AZD1222 recipients who got a second dose at roughly 4 weeks were pooled with those who got a second dose at roughly 12 weeks. TCR sequencing covered roughly 230 trial participants: some 210 given two doses of AZD1222 and around 25 given two doses of MenACWY control vaccine. Trial participants were enrolled by age into subgroups of 18-55, 56-69 and 70-plus years, and around 150, 28 and 57 TCR-sequenced participants, respectively, were included in these subgroups. Broader findings and caveats from the paper: Conclusions about previously exposed vaccinees were limited because only six AZD1222 recipients were SARS-CoV-2 seropositive at baseline. Reportedly, almost half of the unique spike-specific TCRs recognized epitopes lying outside the regions that are mutated in the B.1.351 and B.1.1.7 variants. No day 14 peak-response samples were available, so repertoires were characterized only after the peak T cell response. The 56-69-year group was small, and its depth increase did not reach significance, likely because of low power. Most participants were white British and females outnumbered males, and the authors suggested that clonal diversity may have been underestimated. The vaccine-associated CD4 TCRs covered the entire spike protein, and the dominant responses fell in regions 160-218 and 743-854. Spike-specific TCR breadth and depth rose significantly after two AZD1222 doses compared with day 0 and with MenACWY recipients.

Trimming takes 1 base from V and 2 bases from J, and the germline ends sit 14 bases apart. As encoded in the germline V gene (reference sequence), CDR1 is SGHAT while CDR2 is FQDESV. The CDR3 contains 16 residues, cysteine and phenylalanine counted. The retained sequence is limited to the CDR3, 48 bases, with the frame set at the first base. The CDR3 regions of human TCRbeta chains were analyzed by immunosequencing. In the paper's pipeline: TCRs in the repertoires were matched against a reference library of SARS-CoV-2-specific TCRs that had been generated with the MIRA antigen-specificity platform. Breadth meant the fraction of unique TCRs that were SARS-CoV-2-associated, whereas depth meant the fraction of total T cells that were SARS-CoV-2-associated. Using the MIRA data, each spike-specific TCR was mapped to the spike region that the TCR reacts to and placed in a CD4 or CD8 class. Log10-transformed breadth and depth values were compared by one-way ANOVA with Sidak's multiple comparisons tests. TCRdb re-hosts the immuneACCESS table, in-frame sequences only. Its copies lack some clones; in the studies checked, an unresolved V gene accounts for under half of them, and the cause for the rest is not known. V and J calls and clone size are as listed in that table; D and trimming were resolved from the DNA. Counted in this sample were under 150,000 clones; roughly nine tenths of them appeared once. About 3.5% of the sample goes to the ten largest clones.

The time point label on this specimen signifies: baseline before first vaccination. Samples from vaccinated people were obtained from the UK trials COV001 and COV002, which included a single-blind randomized controlled phase 2/3 trial of AZD1222 (ChAdOx1 nCoV-19) in healthy adults. For TCRbeta chain sequencing, PBMC samples were collected from trial participants at day 0 and at day 28 after the second dose. This sequence was found in an adult in good health. The chain is made from TRBV11-1 and TRBJ2-5, with the D gene too uncertain to name. Sequences were derived from peripheral blood, sampled on day 0 of AZD1222 vaccination. The DNA sequence is given as TGTGCCAGCAGCTTAGGAACACTCGCGTTACAAGAGACCCAGTACTTC. This yields the protein CASSLGTLALQETQYF.